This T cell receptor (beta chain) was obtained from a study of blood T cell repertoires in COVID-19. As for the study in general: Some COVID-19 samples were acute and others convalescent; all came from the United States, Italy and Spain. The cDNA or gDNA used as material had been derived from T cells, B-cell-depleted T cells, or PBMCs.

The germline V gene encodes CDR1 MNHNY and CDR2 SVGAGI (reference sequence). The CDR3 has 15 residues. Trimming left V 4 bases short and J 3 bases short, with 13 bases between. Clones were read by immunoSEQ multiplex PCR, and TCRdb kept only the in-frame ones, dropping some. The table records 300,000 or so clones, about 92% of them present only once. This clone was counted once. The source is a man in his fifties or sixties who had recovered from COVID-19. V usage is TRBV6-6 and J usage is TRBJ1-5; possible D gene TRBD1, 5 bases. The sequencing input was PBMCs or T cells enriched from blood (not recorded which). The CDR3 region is CASSLEGFNNQPQHF. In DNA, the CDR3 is TGTGCCAGCAGTTTGGAGGGGTTCAACAATCAGCCCCAGCATTTT.